This TCR beta chain came from a study of cytomegalovirus exposure and HLA in healthy donors. Findings and limits, study-wide: Accurate predictions that matched the HLA-A and HLA-B alleles of most subjects were reportedly made from TCR beta sequences.

Primers for the PCR totalled 60 Vbeta and 13 Jbeta. The data were produced by immunoSEQ multiplex PCR, yet TCRdb's version contains in-frame clones alone and is incomplete. The sample carries about 130,000 clones, around 75% recorded once. In regard to this clone: Antigen unknown.

V gave up 6 bases and J gave up 1 base, with 19 bases separating them. Germline lookup yields CDR1 LNHDA and CDR2 SQIVND (reference sequence). The CDR3 covers 17 residues. This TCR derives from a man in his sixties in good health and CMV-seropositive. Material: PBMCs. The rearrangement links TRBV19 to TRBJ1-5; D is undetermined. The CDR3 coding sequence is TGTGCCAGTAGCCCTCCTCCCCTGTCGGGGAGCAATCAGCCCCAGCATTTT. As protein: CASSPPPLSGSNQPQHF.